This entry is about one T cell receptor (beta chain). The data derive from a study of shared clonotypes between healthy human individuals. CD8 cells classed as naive were CD45RO-negative and positively selected for CCR7, excluding terminally differentiated effector memory CD45RA+ cells. All donors were Caucasian adults living in Nashville, Tennessee. Looked up from germline, CDR1 is SGHTS and CDR2 is YDEGEE. CDR3 size: 12 residues. V lost 0 bases and J 8 bases, leaving 6 bases between the germline ends. About 30,000 T cell genomes (around 0.2 ug DNA) went into each sorted-subset replicate. The assay was immunoSEQ multiplex PCR, and TCRdb's table has in-frame clones only and misses some. The top ten clones hold under 2% of a sample with roughly 2.1 million clones, more than 85% of them seen once.

The chain combines TRBV5-8 with TRBJ2-1; the D gene is possibly TRBD2 (5 bases). Material for sequencing was naive CD8+ T cells from PBMCs. This TCR derives from a man aged 18 to 30 in good health. Some clones in this sample may be carry-over from other donors' samples. In nucleotides, the CDR3 is TGTGCCAGCAGCTTGGGAGGGTATGAGCAGTTCTTC. Translated: CASSLGGYEQFF.